A single sample gave rise to the 23 T cell receptor beta chains below, sequenced in a study of read filtering for tumor transcriptome and immune sequencing. From 300 to 450 ng of RNA, a library with molecular barcoded alpha/delta and beta/gamma adaptors was made. In TCRdb, the reads were re-called with MiXCR into one record per CDR3 protein. The table lists about 130,000 distinct CDR3 sequences, approximately 13% of them singletons. Material: a population of CD138-negative cells sorted from bone marrow. These receptors came from a donor at least 40 years old with multiple myeloma.

This clonotype was found many times. The gene calls are TRBV9 and TRBJ2-7; D unclear. Germline assignment: CDR1 SGDLS and CDR2 YYNGEE. The CDR3 sequence is 15 residues long. Trimming took 0 bases from V and 0 from J, leaving 10 bases between them. The DNA for the CDR3 is TGTGCCAGCAGCGTAGGGCAGTTCAGCTCCTACGAGCAGTACTTC. As protein: CASSVGQFSSYEQYF.

Remarks on this clonotype: Compared with germline, one end of the junction differs, possibly owing to a read error. The V gene is TRBV12-3 or TRBV12-4, the J gene TRBJ2-1; 12 bases are shared with TRBD1. The CDR3 contains 16 residues. The CDR3 bases are TGTGCCAGCAATTTAGCGGGGACAGGGGGCGGGGATGAGCAGTTCTTC. Protein product: CASNLAGTGGGDEQFF.

This clonotype was recorded many times. The genes are TRBV15 and TRBJ2-7, with 9 bases that match TRBD1. Trimming took 2 bases from V and 0 from J; bases not matched to a gene: 14. The CDR3 totals 19 residues. Germline V gives CDR1 LNHNV, CDR2 YYDKDF (reference sequence). CDR3 loop: CATSRLSGQGSQSSYEQYF. CDR3 nucleotide sequence: TGTGCCACCAGCAGATTATCGGGACAGGGATCCCAGAGCTCCTACGAGCAGTACTTC.

V is TRBV19 and J is TRBJ2-2; no clear D gene. Germline assignment: CDR1 LNHDA and CDR2 SQIVND (reference sequence). The CDR3 extends over 12 amino acids. V lost 7 bases to trimming and J lost 6 bases, with 9 bases between them. The CDR3: CASKSAAGELFF. In DNA form, the CDR3 reads TGTGCCAGTAAGTCCGCCGCCGGGGAGCTGTTTTTT.

This clonotype was seen many times. V and J are TRBV12-3 or TRBV12-4 and TRBJ2-3; D not resolved. CDR3 length equals 12 residues. V gave up 4 bases and J gave up 4 bases, with 6 bases separating them. CDR3 coding DNA: TGTGCCAGCAGTTGGCCGGCAGATACGCAGTATTTT. Translating gives CASSWPADTQYF.

Worth noting for this clonotype: A read error may explain this, as a much larger clone is one base away. The CDR3 does not end in the conserved phenylalanine or tryptophan, so this is likely a read error. The rearrangement joins TRBV12-3 or TRBV12-4 to TRBJ2-1, with 7 nucleotides matching TRBD1. Trimming cost V 5 bases and J 7 bases; bases outside gene matches: 11. The CDR3 loop spans 15 amino acids. CDR3 coding DNA: TGTGCCAGCAGTCGGAACTGGGCAGGGGGAAATGAGCAGTTCTCC. This encodes CASSRNWAGGNEQFS.

This clonotype was detected many times. The chain couples TRBV4-3 to TRBJ1-2; the D gene is possibly TRBD1 (6 bases). Germline V lookup: CDR1 LGHNA, CDR2 YSLEER. V was cut by 2 bases and J by 8 bases, with 12 bases left in between. The CDR3 is 13 amino acids. CDR3 DNA sequence: TGCGCCAGCAGCCAACCTGGGACACCGGGCTACACCTTC. Translating gives CASSQPGTPGYTF.

On this clonotype: A read error may explain this, as a much larger clone is one base away. The DNA of the CDR3 is TGTGCCAGCAGTCCGACTCTGGGGGGAACAGATACGCAGTATTTT. It encodes CASSPTLGGTDTQYF. The chain couples TRBV12-3 or TRBV12-4 to TRBJ2-3; D is possibly TRBD2 (6 bases). The V end was cut by 5 bases, the J end by 3 bases, with 15 bases between. CDR3 length equals 15 residues.

The rearrangement links TRBV30 to TRBJ1-1; D unresolved. The CDR3 length is 16 residues. The V and J ends lost 0 bases and 0 bases respectively, with 14 bases between them. From germline, CDR1 is GTSNPN and CDR2 SVGIG (reference sequence). The CDR3: CAWSVRRSAMNTEAFF. The CDR3 region has the DNA TGTGCCTGGAGTGTACGTCGGAGCGCTATGAACACTGAAGCTTTCTTT.

Ten or more counts support this clonotype. The rearrangement links TRBV12-3 or TRBV12-4 to TRBJ2-7; 7 bases are a match to TRBD2. This CDR3 comprises 13 residues. V dropped 3 bases and J dropped 4; count of bases not matched to a gene: 3. CDR3 residues: CASSFGRGYEQYF. CDR3 nucleotides: TGTGCCAGCAGTTTTGGGAGGGGATACGAGCAGTACTTC.

This clonotype has ten or more counts. This chain connects TRBV24-1 to TRBJ2-7; D could derive from TRBD1 or TRBD2 (5 bases each). CDR1 KGHDR and CDR2 SFDVKD come from the germline V gene. V was trimmed by 5 bases and J by 3 bases, leaving 13 bases between them. This CDR3 is built from 14 residues. The CDR3 region has the DNA TGTGCCACCAGTGTCCAGGAGAGGGGCTACGAGCAGTACTTC. Protein product: CATSVQERGYEQYF.

This clonotype was counted ten times or more. The chain is built from TRBV4-2 and TRBJ2-7, with 9 bases lining up with TRBD2. Germline CDR1 LGHNA, CDR2 YNFKEQ. Trimming removed 0 bases from V and 6 bases from J; junction bases left unmatched: 9. The CDR3 has 16 amino acids. In DNA, the CDR3 is TGTGCCAGCAGCCAAGAACCGGGCGGGAGGGCCGGCGAGCAGTACTTC. It specifies CASSQEPGGRAGEQYF.

This clonotype was counted between two and nine times. V and J are TRBV3-1 and TRBJ2-5, with D uncertain. The germline V and J ends were trimmed by 0 bases and 5 bases, with 10 bases remaining between them. The CDR3 covers 14 residues. Per the germline V gene, CDR1 is LGHDT and CDR2 is YNNKEL (reference sequence). The CDR3: CASSQDGGPETQYF. CDR3 bases: TGTGCCAGCAGCCAAGATGGCGGCCCCGAGACCCAGTACTTC.

This clonotype was seen at least ten times. The chain uses TRBV29-1 and TRBJ2-1, with 9 bases fitting TRBD2. The V gene end was trimmed by 1 base and the J gene end by 9 bases; junction bases not matched to a gene: 7. The CDR3 length is 14 residues. Germline CDR1 and CDR2: SQVTM and ANQGSEA. The CDR3 DNA reads TGCAGCGTTGAAGCCCCCGGACTAGCGAGTGAGCAGTTCTTC. Residues: CSVEAPGLASEQFF.

This clonotype showed up many times. The J gene is TRBJ1-1, the V gene TRBV3-1; D remains ambiguous. Trimming pared 3 bases from V and 4 bases from J, leaving 6 bases between. The germline gives CDR1 LGHDT, CDR2 YNNKEL (reference sequence). This CDR3 region has 12 residues. The CDR3: CASSQSSTEAFF. The CDR3 region has the DNA TGTGCCAGCAGCCAGAGTAGCACTGAAGCTTTCTTT.

With regard to this clonotype: The junction departs from the called germline gene at one end, perhaps through a read error. This rearrangement joins TRBV5-1 to TRBJ2-3; D may correspond to TRBD1 or TRBD2 (5 bases each). The CDR3 has 17 amino acids. Looked up from germline, CDR1 is SGHRS and CDR2 is YFSETQ. CDR3 DNA sequence: TGCGCCAGCAGTAAAGACGGGACCGCCTTTAGCACAGATACACAGTATTTT. Encoded protein: CASSKDGTAFSTDTQYF.

This clonotype was counted at least ten times. The genes are TRBV6-2 or TRBV6-3 and TRBJ2-5; D gene uncertain. CDR3 length: 12 residues. V gave up 2 bases and J gave up 3 bases, with 4 bases separating them. Germline assignment: CDR1 MNHEY and CDR2 SVGEGT. The CDR3 is CASSYPEETQYF. CDR3 DNA sequence: TGTGCCAGCAGTTACCCGGAAGAGACCCAGTACTTC.

This clonotype was seen more than once but under ten times. The chain is built from TRBV11-2 and TRBJ2-1; 9 positions agree with TRBD2. This CDR3 spans 14 amino acids. Germline V gene lookup returns CDR1 SGHAT and CDR2 FQNNGV. The V segment lost 3 bases and the J segment 9 bases; nucleotides outside the gene matches: 6. CDR3 loop: CASSLLAGSGEQFF. The CDR3 bases are TGTGCCAGCAGCTTGCTAGCGGGGAGCGGTGAGCAGTTCTTC.

This clonotype was seen many times. V usage is TRBV7-9 and J usage is TRBJ2-1; perhaps TRBD2 as D (5 bases). The CDR3 consists of 15 residues. Germline-derived CDR1 and CDR2 are SEHNR and FQNEAQ (reference sequence). The ends were cut back, 4 bases at V and 2 bases at J, with 12 bases in the middle. The CDR3 loop reads CASSSGGSAYNEQFF. DNA of the CDR3: TGTGCCAGCAGCTCCGGAGGCTCCGCCTACAATGAGCAGTTCTTC.

This clonotype has a count of ten or more. The chain recombines TRBV7-9 with TRBJ2-1; the D is unclear. Germline V lookup: CDR1 SEHNR, CDR2 FQNEAQ (reference sequence). The CDR3 covers 14 residues. The V gene lost 3 bases and the J gene lost 2 bases, with 8 bases spanning the gap. The CDR3, as DNA: TGTGCCAGCAGCTTTTCGTCGGCCTACAATGAGCAGTTCTTC. Its protein product is CASSFSSAYNEQFF.

This clonotype was seen many times. The gene calls are TRBV27 and TRBJ2-3; D not resolved. V gave up 6 bases and J gave up 0 bases, with 10 bases separating them. Germline-derived CDR1 and CDR2 are MNHEY and SMNVEV (reference sequence). The CDR3 spans 14 residues. The CDR3 coding sequence is TGTGCCAGCAGCCACCAAGACAGCACAGATACGCAGTATTTT. The encoded protein is CASSHQDSTDTQYF.

Ten or more counts support this clonotype. The rearrangement links TRBV6-1 to TRBJ2-1; TRBD2 is a possible D gene (5 bases). The CDR3 totals 15 residues. The V gene lost 5 bases and the J gene lost 4 bases, with 15 bases spanning the gap. From germline, CDR1 is MNHNS and CDR2 SASEGT. CDR3 region: CASSPDGGYYNEQFF. The DNA of the CDR3 is TGTGCCAGCAGTCCCGACGGAGGATATTACAATGAGCAGTTCTTC.

This clonotype was counted ten times or more. The CDR3 region is CAISESNSGGEQFF. CDR3 sequence (DNA): TGTGCCATCAGTGAGTCGAATTCAGGCGGTGAGCAGTTCTTC. V is TRBV10-3 and J is TRBJ2-1; D ambiguous. This CDR3 has 14 amino acids. Per the germline V gene, CDR1 is ENHRY and CDR2 is SYGVKD. The V end lost 0 bases, the J end lost 9 bases, and 12 bases lay between the germline ends.